This T cell receptor beta chain is drawn from a study of cytomegalovirus exposure and HLA in healthy donors. Findings and limits, study-wide: Per published reports, the classifier diagnosed cytomegalovirus status with high specificity and sensitivity. A list of 150 or so TCR beta chains associated with cytomegalovirus was given. Rare TCR sequences predominated, though certain public TCRs were found in many donors.

Germline CDR1 SGHRS, CDR2 YFSETQ. The CDR3 length is 16 residues. The V and J ends lost 3 bases and 7 bases, in that order; junction bases with no gene match: 9. About this clone itself: Its antigen is unknown.

Clones were sequenced by immunoSEQ multiplex PCR, and TCRdb holds only the in-frame ones, with some missing. The repertoire consists of 98,000 or so clones, with roughly 88% occurring once and the leading ten covering approximately 2.9%. The sequence was obtained from a woman aged 18-30 years in good health and CMV-seronegative. The chain combines TRBV5-1 with TRBJ2-1; TRBD2 agrees at 11 bases. Material: PBMCs. The CDR3 DNA reads as TGCGCCAGCAGCTCTGAACTAGCGGGGGTCTGGAATGAGCAGTTCTTC. Protein: CASSSELAGVWNEQFF.